The 4 T cell receptor beta chains listed next were all sequenced from one sample in a study of cytomegalovirus exposure and HLA in healthy donors. The data were produced by immunoSEQ multiplex PCR, yet TCRdb's version contains in-frame clones alone and is incomplete. The sample holds about 73,000 clones, 94% seen once. Sequencing was carried out using PBMCs. The receptors come from a woman younger than 30 in good health and CMV-seronegative.

The V call is TRBV25-1, the J call TRBJ2-5, with 8 bases aligning to TRBD2. V trimming: 2 bases; J trimming: 7 bases; junction bases outside the gene matches: 6. This CDR3 is built from 14 residues. Germline lookup yields CDR1 MGHDK and CDR2 SYGVNS. The CDR3 DNA reads TGTGCCAGCAGTGAAAGAAGCGGGGGCGGGACCCAGTACTTC. This translates into CASSERSGGGTQYF.

This rearrangement joins TRBV10-2 to TRBJ2-7, with a weak D call TRBD1 (5 bases). This CDR3 has 15 residues. CDR1 is WSHSY and CDR2 is SAAADI in the germline V gene. Trimming cost V 7 bases and J 1 base, with 17 bases left between them. The CDR3 region has the DNA TGCGCCAGCACCTCTGACAGTGGAGCGTCCTACGAGCAGTACTTC. Translated: CASTSDSGASYEQYF.

This clone was detected a few times. The chain combines TRBV4-2 with TRBJ2-6; no reliable D call. Trimming shortened V by 0 bases and J by 0 bases, and 6 bases separated the two germline ends. Germline CDR1 reads LGHNA; CDR2 reads YNFKEQ. This CDR3 is built from 16 residues. This CDR3 is CASSQDWSSGANVLTF. CDR3 coding DNA: TGTGCCAGCAGCCAAGATTGGAGCTCTGGGGCCAACGTCCTGACTTTC.

This clone was recorded once. The chain recombines TRBV11-3 with TRBJ2-7; D possibly corresponds to TRBD2 (6 bases). Germline loops: CDR1 SGHNT, CDR2 YENEEA. V was pared by 5 bases and J by 1 base, with 12 bases between. CDR3 size: 14 residues. The CDR3 sequence: CASSRDGRSYEQYF. In DNA, the CDR3 is TGTGCCAGCAGCCGGGACGGGAGATCCTACGAGCAGTACTTC.